What follows are 13 T cell receptor beta chains derived from one specimen sequenced in a study of blood T cell dynamics during melanoma immunotherapy. Time point given: week 3, after first cycle of checkpoint inhibitor. Repertoires were generated with immunoSEQ multiplex PCR, while TCRdb's copy carries only in-frame clones and drops some. The data contain 10,000 to 13,000 clones, 85% to 90% of them singletons. The material was blood, obtained from a patient treated with checkpoint blockade. The receptor source for this set is a human donor with melanoma.

The chain joins TRBV4-3 to TRBJ2-7, with 10 bases matching TRBD2. The V gene end was trimmed by 3 bases and the J gene end by 0 bases; junction bases not matched to a gene: 11. The length of the CDR3 is 18 residues. Germline V gene sequence: CDR1 LGHNA, CDR2 YSLEER. The CDR3 reads CASSQEAPSGGLSYEQYF. CDR3 in DNA: TGCGCCAGCAGCCAGGAGGCGCCTAGCGGGGGCCTCTCCTACGAGCAGTACTTC.

The chain is built from TRBV9 and TRBJ1-4, with D perhaps matching TRBD1 (6 bases). Germline V gene lookup returns CDR1 SGDLS and CDR2 YYNGEE. This CDR3 contains 15 residues. V was shortened by 3 bases and J by 7 bases, with 16 bases between the two germline ends. In DNA, the CDR3 is TGTGCCAGCAGCGCTCAAGGGGGGGTTGGTGAAAAACTGTTTTTT. It encodes CASSAQGGVGEKLFF.

This rearrangement joins TRBV7-6 to TRBJ2-3; no clear D gene. This CDR3 comprises 14 residues. V was shortened by 4 bases and J by 1 base, with 9 bases between the two germline ends. Germline values: CDR1 SGHVS, CDR2 FNYEAQ. CDR3 residues: CASSWRLGTDTQYF. CDR3 sequence (DNA): TGTGCCAGCAGCTGGCGATTGGGCACAGATACGCAGTATTTT.

The chain has TRBV9 and TRBJ2-3; tentatively, D is TRBD1 or TRBD2 (5 bases each). V lost 3 bases, J lost 4 bases, and 15 bases lay in between. The germline V gene has CDR1 SGDLS and CDR2 YYNGEE. The CDR3 extends over 15 amino acids. CDR3 bases: TGTGCCAGCAGCGCCGGGGCGAGGTTCGCAGATACGCAGTATTTT. Its translation: CASSAGARFADTQYF.

This rearrangement joins TRBV19 to TRBJ1-6; D may be TRBD1 (6 bases). CDR1 is LNHDA, CDR2 SQIVND, per germline (reference sequence). The length of the CDR3 is 17 residues. V was shortened by 4 bases and J by 5 bases, with 18 bases between the two germline ends. As DNA, the CDR3 is TGTGCCAGTAGTAGGAGATTGCGGGACAACCATAATTCACCCCTCCACTTT. This codes for CASSRRLRDNHNSPLHF.

The CDR3 coding sequence is TGTGCCAGCAGCTTGACACCCCGCTCCTACGAGCAGTACGTC. It is translated as CASSLTPRSYEQYV. The chain couples TRBV5-6 to TRBJ2-7, with D hard to call. The V end was cut by 1 base, the J end by 0 bases, with 8 bases between. The CDR3 runs 14 residues. CDR1 and CDR2 from the germline V gene are SGHDT and YYEEEE.

The rearrangement uses TRBV5-6 and TRBJ2-5; 9 bases fit TRBD1. The V and J ends lost 7 bases and 4 bases, in that order; junction bases with no gene match: 11. The V gene's germline CDR1 is SGHDT and CDR2 YYEEEE. CDR3 size: 15 residues. CDR3 bases: TGTGCCAGCGGACCTGGGGACAGGGAAGCAGAGACCCAGTACTTC. Its translation: CASGPGDREAETQYF.

The genes are TRBV7-9 and TRBJ1-1; D is unresolved. V was clipped by 2 bases and J by 0 bases, with 10 bases between them. CDR3 size: 15 residues. Germline loops: CDR1 SEHNR, CDR2 FQNEAQ (reference sequence). CDR3 DNA: TGTGCCAGCAGCTTATACGGTGGGATGAACACTGAAGCTTTCTTT. It translates to CASSLYGGMNTEAFF.

The chain couples TRBV9 to TRBJ2-2; possibly TRBD1 or TRBD2 for D (7 bases each). Trimming pared 4 bases from V and 2 bases from J, leaving 15 bases between. The length of the CDR3 is 16 residues. The germline CDR1 and CDR2 sequences are SGDLS and YYNGEE. The CDR3 here is CASSPQGGGNTGELFF. In DNA form, the CDR3 reads TGTGCCAGCAGCCCGCAGGGGGGGGGAAACACCGGGGAGCTGTTTTTT.

The chain joins TRBV7-2 to TRBJ2-7, with D possibly matching TRBD1 (6 bases). The CDR3 covers 14 residues. Germline CDR1 reads SGHTA; CDR2 reads FQGNSA. V shed 5 bases and J shed 6 bases, with 17 bases lying between them. The chain's CDR3 is CASSRHGGQGEQYF. The DNA of the CDR3 is TGTGCCAGCAGCCGGCATGGGGGCCAAGGCGAGCAGTACTTC.

The chain has TRBV18 and TRBJ1-1; no firm D call. The V gene lost 5 bases and the J gene lost 5 bases, with 9 bases spanning the gap. The germline gives CDR1 KGHSH, CDR2 LQKENI. This CDR3 is built from 12 residues. CDR3 amino acids: CASSEGRTEAFF. CDR3 bases: TGTGCCAGCTCAGAAGGGCGGACTGAAGCTTTCTTT.

The V and J genes are TRBV19 and TRBJ2-7, with 7 bases aligning to TRBD1. CDR3 length: 14 amino acids. Germline V gene data show CDR1 as LNHDA and CDR2 as SQIVND (reference sequence). Trimming removed 6 bases from V and 5 bases from J; junction bases left unmatched: 10. CDR3 nucleotide sequence: TGTGCCAGTAGCCCTGGGGGACAGTTGGACGAGCAGTACGTC. This encodes CASSPGGQLDEQYV.

The rearrangement links TRBV5-1 to TRBJ1-1, with D tentatively TRBD1 (5 bases). The V and J ends lost 4 bases and 10 bases respectively, with 17 bases between them. Germline loops: CDR1 SGHRS, CDR2 YFSETQ. The CDR3 has 13 residues. The DNA for the CDR3 is TGCGCCAGCAGCGGGGACGGGTGGGTCGCAGCTTTCTTT. Amino acids: CASSGDGWVAAFF.